This T cell receptor beta chain stems from a study of pediatric ulcerative colitis. Study observations and caveats: Acute severe colitis showed lower rectal diversity from clonal expansions.

Colonoscopy and blood draw happened at the same time. Trimming took 4 bases from V and 4 from J, leaving 12 bases between them. This CDR3 is 14 amino acids long. Germline lookup yields CDR1 SNHLY and CDR2 FYNNEI. Regarding this clone: Its antigen remains unidentified.

Samples were sequenced at Survey level, maximum 500,000 reads. Here immunoSEQ multiplex PCR was the method, and the copy in TCRdb shows in-frame clones only, minus some. Here the sample spans roughly 70,000 clones, approximately 87% being singletons. The chain has TRBV2 and TRBJ2-3; no clear D gene. The TCR sequence derives from a boy younger than 18 with severe ulcerative colitis. Sequencing was carried out using blood. The CDR3 sequence: CASSGAVVSDTQYF. Written as DNA, the CDR3 is TGTGCCAGCAGTGGGGCGGTGGTCTCAGATACGCAGTATTTT.